A single sample is the source of the 10 T cell receptor beta chains below, sequenced in a study of T cell responses to AZD1222 COVID-19 vaccine. Only in-frame clones appear in the TCRdb table, and some are missing; sequencing was by immunoSEQ multiplex PCR. This table holds some 130,000 clones, about nine tenths found once. Sample: peripheral blood, taken on day 0 of AZD1222 vaccination. The receptors were gathered from an adult in good health.

In nucleotides, the CDR3 is TGCGCCAGCAGCCAAGATGAGGCTAGCGGGGGGAAAAACATTCAGTACTTC. Its protein is CASSQDEASGGKNIQYF. The chain uses TRBV4-1 and TRBJ2-4; 11 nucleotides align to TRBD2. Per the germline V gene, CDR1 is MGHRA and CDR2 is YSYEKL. CDR3 size: 17 residues. The J segment lost 4 bases and the V segment lost 0 bases, leaving 5 bases of the junction unmatched.

This clone was detected only a few times. The rearrangement uses TRBV28 and TRBJ2-7, with TRBD1 identical over 9 bases. This CDR3 region has 15 residues. In germline, CDR1 is MDHEN, CDR2 SYDVKM. J gave up 4 bases and V 6 bases, and 10 bases lay outside the gene matches. CDR3 sequence (DNA): TGTGCCAGCAGCCCCTTAGGGACAGGGAAGTACGAGCAGTACTTC. Residues: CASSPLGTGKYEQYF. The entire variable domain, with the rest obtained from reference TRBV28 and TRBJ2-7, is as follows: DVKVTQSSRYLVKRTGEKVFLECVQDMDHENMFWYRQDPGLGLRLIYFSYDVKMKEKGDIPEGYSVSREKKERFSLILESASTNQTSMYLCASSPLGTGKYEQYFGPGTRLTVT.

The chain carries TRBV7-2 and TRBJ2-2; 8 positions agree with TRBD2. Germline values: CDR1 SGHTA, CDR2 FQGNSA. CDR3 size: 19 residues. Trimming took 2 bases from V and 3 from J; bases not matched to a gene: 14. In nucleotides, the CDR3 is TGTGCCAGCAGCTTAAGATCGGGGGGGCCGAGTTGGTACACCGGGGAGCTGTTTTTT. It yields the protein CASSLRSGGPSWYTGELFF.

The CDR3 sequence: CASRQPGRTEAFF. The CDR3 DNA sequence: TGTGCCAGCAGACAACCAGGACGGACTGAAGCTTTCTTT. This chain links TRBV28 with TRBJ1-1; D is unclear. The CDR3 length is 13 residues. The germline V gene has CDR1 MDHEN and CDR2 SYDVKM. Trimming removed 6 bases from V and 5 bases from J, with 13 bases in between.

The chain is built from TRBV20-1 and TRBJ1-2, with D unresolved. Germline V CDR1 and CDR2: DFQATT, SNEGSKA (reference sequence). The germline V and J ends were trimmed by 3 bases and 8 bases, with 13 bases remaining between them. CDR3 length: 12 amino acids. CDR3 in DNA: TGCAGTGCTAGTACGAAGGCGGAGGGCTACACCTTC. It specifies CSASTKAEGYTF.

On this clone: Its ends do not fully match the called genes, so a read error is possible. The J gene is TRBJ2-3, the V gene TRBV6-2 or TRBV6-3, with D possibly being TRBD2 (6 bases). The CDR3 sequence is 15 residues long. From germline, CDR1 is MNHEY and CDR2 SVGEGT. The CDR3 is CASSYSSTSKDTQYF. In DNA form, the CDR3 reads TGTGCCAGCAGTTACTCGAGTACTAGCAAAGATACGCAGTATTTT.

This rearrangement joins TRBV2 to TRBJ2-2, with 7 bases identical to TRBD2. The ends lost 7 bases at V and 0 bases at J; junction bases unmatched: 8. There are 16 residues in the CDR3. Germline V lookup: CDR1 SNHLY, CDR2 FYNNEI. As DNA, the CDR3 is TGTGCCAGCAAAAGTTTGCTAGCGGCGAACACCGGGGAGCTGTTTTTT. This sequence encodes CASKSLLAANTGELFF.

V and J are TRBV6-5 and TRBJ2-7; 9 positions match TRBD2. The CDR3 contains 15 residues. V shed 2 bases, J shed 1 base, and the junction held 3 bases outside the gene matches. CDR1 and CDR2 from the germline V gene are MNHEY and SVGAGI. The CDR3 bases are TGTGCCAGCAGTTACGTTGCGGGGGGGTCCTACGAGCAGTACTTC. Translating gives CASSYVAGGSYEQYF.

Comment on this clone: Different DNA sequences within this sample yield the same CDR3. The chain recombines TRBV28 with TRBJ2-2, with D unresolved. Trimming left V 3 bases short and J 3 bases short, with 2 bases between. The germline gives CDR1 MDHEN, CDR2 SYDVKM. The CDR3 covers 12 residues. The CDR3 protein is CASSLDTGELFF. In DNA, the CDR3 is TGTGCCAGCAGTTTGGACACCGGGGAGCTGTTTTTT.

This clone has just a few counts. V gene TRBV3-1 (or the pseudogene TRBV3-2) combines with J gene TRBJ1-2; 9 bases align to TRBD1. The germline CDR1 and CDR2 sequences are LGHDT and YNNKEL (reference sequence). CDR3 size: 15 residues. V was clipped by 5 bases and J by 1 base; unmatched bases: 5. CDR3 DNA sequence: TGTGCCAGCAGCTCCTCGGGACAGGGTAACTATGGCTACACCTTC. Translating it yields CASSSSGQGNYGYTF.